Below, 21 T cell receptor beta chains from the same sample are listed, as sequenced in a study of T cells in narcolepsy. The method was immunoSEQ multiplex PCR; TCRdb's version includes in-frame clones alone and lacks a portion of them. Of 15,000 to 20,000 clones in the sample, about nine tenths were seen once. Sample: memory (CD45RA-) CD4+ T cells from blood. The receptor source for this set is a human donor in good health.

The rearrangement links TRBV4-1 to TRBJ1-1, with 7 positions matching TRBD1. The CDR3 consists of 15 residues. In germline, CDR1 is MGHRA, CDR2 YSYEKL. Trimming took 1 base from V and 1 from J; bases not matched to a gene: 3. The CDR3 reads CASSQVDRENTEAFF. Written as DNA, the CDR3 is TGCGCCAGCAGCCAAGTCGACAGGGAGAACACTGAAGCTTTCTTT.

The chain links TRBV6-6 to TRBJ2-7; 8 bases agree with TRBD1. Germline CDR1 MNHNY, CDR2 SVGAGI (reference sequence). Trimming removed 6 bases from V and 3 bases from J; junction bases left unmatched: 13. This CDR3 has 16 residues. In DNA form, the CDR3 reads TGTGCCAGCAGCACCCACAACAGGGGGAGAATCTACGAGCAGTACTTC. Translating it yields CASSTHNRGRIYEQYF.

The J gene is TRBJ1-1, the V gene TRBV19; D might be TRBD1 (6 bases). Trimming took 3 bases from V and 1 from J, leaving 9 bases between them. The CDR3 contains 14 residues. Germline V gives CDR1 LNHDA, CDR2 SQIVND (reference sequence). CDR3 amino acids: CASSIQGTNTEAFF. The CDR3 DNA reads TGTGCCAGTAGTATCCAGGGGACGAACACTGAAGCTTTCTTT.

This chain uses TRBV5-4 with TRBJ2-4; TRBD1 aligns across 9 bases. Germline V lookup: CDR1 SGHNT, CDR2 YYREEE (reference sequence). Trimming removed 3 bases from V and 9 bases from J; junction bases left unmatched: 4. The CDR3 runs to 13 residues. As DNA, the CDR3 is TGTGCCAGCAGCTGGGGACAGGGCGGCATTCAGTACTTC. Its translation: CASSWGQGGIQYF.

For the CDR3, the DNA is TGTGCCAGCAGTGAAATGTTAAGTAAAGAGACCCAGTACTTC. Encoded protein: CASSEMLSKETQYF. This chain connects TRBV6-5 to TRBJ2-5; no reliable D call. The CDR3 extends over 14 amino acids. V dropped 5 bases and J dropped 3 bases, with 13 bases sitting between them. Germline V gene sequence: CDR1 MNHEY, CDR2 SVGAGI.

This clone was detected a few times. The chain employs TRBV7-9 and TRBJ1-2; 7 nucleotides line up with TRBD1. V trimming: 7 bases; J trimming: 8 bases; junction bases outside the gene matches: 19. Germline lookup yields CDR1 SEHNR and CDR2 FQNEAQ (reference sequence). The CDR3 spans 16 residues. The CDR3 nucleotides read TGTGCCAGCAACGCCATTCGGGGGAGGGGGCGACGCGGCTACACCTTC. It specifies CASNAIRGRGRRGYTF.

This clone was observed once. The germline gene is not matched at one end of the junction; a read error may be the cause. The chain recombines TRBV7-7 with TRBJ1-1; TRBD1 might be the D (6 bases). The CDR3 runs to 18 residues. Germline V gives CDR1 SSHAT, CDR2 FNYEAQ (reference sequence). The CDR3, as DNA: TGTGCTAGCAGCCCACACCACGGGGGCGCGGGCCTGAACACTGAAGCTTTCTTT. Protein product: CASSPHHGGAGLNTEAFF.

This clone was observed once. CDR3 in amino acids: CASRPDRVGNTIYF. CDR3 DNA: TGTGCCAGCAGACCTGACAGGGTAGGAAACACCATATATTTT. The chain employs TRBV7-6 and TRBJ1-3, with 7 bases lining up with TRBD1. Germline values: CDR1 SGHVS, CDR2 FNYEAQ. The ends lost 6 bases at V and 4 bases at J; junction bases unmatched: 6. The CDR3 contains 14 residues.

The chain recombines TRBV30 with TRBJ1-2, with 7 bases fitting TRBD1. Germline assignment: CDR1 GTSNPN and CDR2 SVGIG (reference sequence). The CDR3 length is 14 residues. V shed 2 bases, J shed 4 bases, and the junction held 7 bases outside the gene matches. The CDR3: CAWSYGTDFYGYTF. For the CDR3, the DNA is TGTGCCTGGAGTTATGGGACAGATTTCTATGGCTACACCTTC.

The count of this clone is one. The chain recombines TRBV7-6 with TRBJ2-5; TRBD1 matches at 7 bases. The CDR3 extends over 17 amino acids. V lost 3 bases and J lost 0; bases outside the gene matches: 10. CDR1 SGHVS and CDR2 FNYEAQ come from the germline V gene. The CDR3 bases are TGTGCCAGCAGCTTCCGGGCCGGGACAGCGTACCAAGAGACCCAGTACTTC. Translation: CASSFRAGTAYQETQYF. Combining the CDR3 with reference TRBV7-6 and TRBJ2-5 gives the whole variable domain GAGVSQSPRYKVTKRGQDVALRCDPISGHVSLYWYRQALGQGPEFLTYFNYEAQQDKSGLPNDRFSAERPEGSISTLTIQRTEQRDSAMYRCASSFRAGTAYQETQYFGPGTRLLVL.

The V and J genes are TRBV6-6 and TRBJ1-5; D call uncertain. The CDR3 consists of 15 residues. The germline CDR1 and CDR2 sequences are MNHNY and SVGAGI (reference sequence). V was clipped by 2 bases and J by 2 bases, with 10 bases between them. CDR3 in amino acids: CASSYGQVGNQPQHF. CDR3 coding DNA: TGTGCCAGCAGTTACGGTCAGGTAGGCAATCAGCCCCAGCATTTT.

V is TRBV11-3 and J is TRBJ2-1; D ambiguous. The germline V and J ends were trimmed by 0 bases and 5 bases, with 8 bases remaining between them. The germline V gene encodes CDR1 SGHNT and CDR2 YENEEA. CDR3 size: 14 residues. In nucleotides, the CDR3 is TGTGCCAGCAGCTTAGACCGGTACAACAATGAGCAGTTCTTC. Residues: CASSLDRYNNEQFF. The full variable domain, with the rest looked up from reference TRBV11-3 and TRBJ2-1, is EAGVVQSPRYKIIEKKQPVAFWCNPISGHNTLYWYLQNLGQGPELLIRYENEEAVDDSQLPKDRFSAERLKGVDSTLKIQPAELGDSAVYLCASSLDRYNNEQFFGPGTRLTVL.

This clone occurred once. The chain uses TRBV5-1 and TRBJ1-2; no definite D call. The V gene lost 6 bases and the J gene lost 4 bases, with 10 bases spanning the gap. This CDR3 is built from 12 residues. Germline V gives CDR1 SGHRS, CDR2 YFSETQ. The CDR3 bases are TGCGCCAGCATGGCGCCTGGCTATGGCTACACCTTC. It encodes CASMAPGYGYTF.

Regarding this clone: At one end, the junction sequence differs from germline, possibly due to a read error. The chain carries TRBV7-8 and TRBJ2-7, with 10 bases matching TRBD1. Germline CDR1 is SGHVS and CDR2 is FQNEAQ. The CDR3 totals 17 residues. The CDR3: CASSLVVGQGVYYEQYF. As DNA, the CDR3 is TGTGCCAGCAGTTTAGTGGTAGGACAGGGGGTGTACTACGAGCAGTACTTC. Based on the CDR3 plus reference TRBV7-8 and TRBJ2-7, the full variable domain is GAGVSQSPRYKVAKRGQDVALRCDPISGHVSLFWYQQALGQGPEFLTYFQNEAQLDKSGLPSDRFFAERPEGSVSTLKIQRTQQEDSAVYLCASSLVVGQGVYYEQYFGPGTRLTVT.

The CDR3 DNA reads TGTGCCAGCAGCCCTCCGACAGTTTCCTCTGGAAACACCATATATTTT. Its protein product is CASSPPTVSSGNTIYF. This sequence joins TRBV28 and TRBJ1-3; possible D gene TRBD1, 5 bases. This CDR3 is built from 16 residues. The V end was cut by 6 bases, the J end by 0 bases, with 15 bases between. Germline V gene sequence: CDR1 MDHEN, CDR2 SYDVKM.

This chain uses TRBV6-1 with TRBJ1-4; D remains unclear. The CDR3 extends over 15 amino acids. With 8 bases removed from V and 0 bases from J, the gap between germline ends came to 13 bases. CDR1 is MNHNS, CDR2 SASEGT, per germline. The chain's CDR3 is CASRKQSATNEKLFF. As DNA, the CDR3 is TGTGCCAGCCGGAAGCAGTCTGCAACTAATGAAAAACTGTTTTTT.

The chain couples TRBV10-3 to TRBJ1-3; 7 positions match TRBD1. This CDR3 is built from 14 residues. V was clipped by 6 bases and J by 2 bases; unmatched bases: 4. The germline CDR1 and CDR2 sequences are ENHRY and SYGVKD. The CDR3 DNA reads TGTGCCATCAGGACAGGGTTTCCTGGAAACACCATATATTTT. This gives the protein CAIRTGFPGNTIYF.

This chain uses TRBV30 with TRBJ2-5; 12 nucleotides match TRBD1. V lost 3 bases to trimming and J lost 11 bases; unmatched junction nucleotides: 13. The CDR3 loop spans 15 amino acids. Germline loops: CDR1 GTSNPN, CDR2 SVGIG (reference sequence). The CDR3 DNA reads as TGTGCCTGGAGGGGGACAGGGGGCGTTTCGAGGGAGCAGTACTTC. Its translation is CAWRGTGGVSREQYF.

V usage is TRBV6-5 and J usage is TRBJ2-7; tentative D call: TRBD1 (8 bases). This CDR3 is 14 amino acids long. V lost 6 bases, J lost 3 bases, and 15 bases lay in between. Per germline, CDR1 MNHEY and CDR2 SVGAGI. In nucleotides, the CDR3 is TGTGCCAGCAGAACAGGGGGGGGAGACTACGAGCAGTACTTC. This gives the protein CASRTGGGDYEQYF.

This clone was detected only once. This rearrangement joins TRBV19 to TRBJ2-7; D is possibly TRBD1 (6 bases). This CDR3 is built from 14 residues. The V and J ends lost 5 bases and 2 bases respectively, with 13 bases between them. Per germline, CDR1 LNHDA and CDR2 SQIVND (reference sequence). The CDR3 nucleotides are TGTGCCAGTAGTGTTAAGGGGGATACCTACGAGCAGTACTTC. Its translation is CASSVKGDTYEQYF.

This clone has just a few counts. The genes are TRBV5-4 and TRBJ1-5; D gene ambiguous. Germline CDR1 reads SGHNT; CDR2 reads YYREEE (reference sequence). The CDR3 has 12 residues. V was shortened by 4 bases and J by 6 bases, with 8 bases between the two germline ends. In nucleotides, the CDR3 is TGTGCCAGCAGCACGGACGGTCAGCCCCAGCATTTT. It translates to CASSTDGQPQHF.